The clone carrying this TCR beta chain was detected only a few times. Its specificity is not known. Use of 60 Vbeta and 13 Jbeta primers characterized the PCR. TCRdb keeps only in-frame clones here, not all; method: immunoSEQ multiplex PCR. The sample lists over 120,000 clones, roughly 77% seen once, with 3.5% to 5% in the top ten. The entry originates in a study of cytomegalovirus exposure and HLA in healthy donors. General observations from the study: A later analysis linked a missense DCLRE1C variant to TCR beta V- and J-gene trimming. According to the study, 160 or so TCR beta chains were cytomegalovirus-associated.

With V trimmed by 1 base and J by 1 base, 8 bases remained unmatched. CDR1 and CDR2 from the germline V gene are MGHRA and YSYEKL. The CDR3 is 18 amino acids. V is TRBV4-1 and J is TRBJ1-1, with TRBD1 identical over 11 bases. This clonotype was obtained from a male donor in good health and CMV-seronegative. Sample: PBMCs. CDR3 amino acids: CASSQGAGQGVGNTEAFF. The CDR3 DNA reads TGCGCCAGCAGCCAAGGGGCGGGACAGGGGGTCGGGAACACTGAAGCTTTCTTT.